What follows are 16 T cell receptor beta chains derived from one specimen sequenced in a study of tumor-infiltrating lymphocytes in primary liver carcinoma. From 500 ng of total RNA, TCR beta-specific cDNA was reverse-transcribed using a constant-region primer. Sequencing libraries for TCR beta derived from three nested multiplex PCR rounds that used slightly modified ARM-PCR. With TRBV1-TRBV30 forward primers and a C-beta reverse primer, the first two PCR rounds were run for about 10 cycles each. TCRdb passed the multiplex PCR reads through MiXCR, listing each CDR3 protein once. The data hold about 35,000 distinct CDR3 sequences, with roughly 74% observed a single time. Co-extracting RNA and DNA was done with roughly 17-32 mg of unsorted bulk tissue as input. The sample taken for sequencing was liver tumor tissue from sampling region 4. This sample's subset: tumor region T4, right-lateral pole. The receptors derive from a middle-aged man with primary liver carcinoma and hepatitis B virus infection.

The J gene is TRBJ2-3, the V gene TRBV7-2; the D is unclear. The V gene lost 5 bases and the J gene lost 2 bases, with 11 bases spanning the gap. CDR3 length: 14 amino acids. Germline lookup yields CDR1 SGHTA and CDR2 FQGNSA. The CDR3 is CASSQVWPTDTQYF. For the CDR3, the DNA is TGTGCCAGCAGCCAGGTATGGCCCACAGATACGCAGTATTTT.

The gene calls are TRBV29-1 and TRBJ2-5; 7 bases fit TRBD1. In germline, CDR1 is SQVTM, CDR2 ANQGSEA. CDR3 length: 15 amino acids. Trimming cost V 8 bases and J 5 bases; bases outside gene matches: 17. The CDR3 reads CSIGRTGPPRETQYF. The DNA of the CDR3 is TGCAGCATTGGAAGGACAGGACCTCCGAGGGAGACCCAGTACTTC.

On this clonotype itself: A junction end diverges from the germline sequence, so it may reflect a read error. The chain carries TRBV19 and TRBJ1-5, with TRBD1 matching 7 bases. The CDR3 contains 15 residues. The V gene's germline CDR1 is LNHDA and CDR2 SQIVND (reference sequence). The CDR3 region is CTIGIGTVVDQSQHF. As DNA, the CDR3 is TGTACCATTGGCATCGGGACAGTGGTAGATCAGTCCCAGCATTTT. The complete variable domain, with remaining parts taken from reference TRBV19 and TRBJ1-5, reads DGGITQSPKYLFRKEGQNVTLSCEQNLNHDAMYWYRQDPGQGLRLIYYSQIVNDFQKGDIAEGYSVSREKKESFPLTVTSAQKNPTAFYLCTIGIGTVVDQSQHFGDGTRLSIL.

As concerns this clonotype: A read error may produce the germline difference seen at one junction end. This chain connects TRBV20-1 to TRBJ2-1; D unresolved. This CDR3 has 13 amino acids. Germline CDR1 DFQATT, CDR2 SNEGSKA (reference sequence). The CDR3 loop reads CSARDWSTNKQFF. CDR3 nucleotides: TGCAGTGCTAGAGATTGGTCGACCAATAAGCAGTTCTTC.

Notes on this clonotype: This CDR3 is missing its conserved last phenylalanine or tryptophan, likely due to a read error. The chain carries TRBV7-9 and TRBJ2-7, with unresolved D. The germline gives CDR1 SEHNR, CDR2 FQNEAQ (reference sequence). The CDR3 covers 12 residues. The CDR3 spells CVSNLPGKEQYL. In nucleotides, the CDR3 is TGTGTCAGCAACTTGCCCGGTAAGGAGCAGTACCTC.

Regarding this clonotype: The missing conserved phenylalanine or tryptophan at the end of this CDR3 makes a read error likely. The chain has TRBV7-9 and TRBJ2-3; maybe TRBD2 (6 bases). V was pared by 7 bases and J by 6 bases, with 17 bases between. The CDR3 contains 14 residues. Germline V gives CDR1 SEHNR, CDR2 FQNEAQ (reference sequence). CDR3 amino acids: CASTQETGADTQYY. The CDR3 DNA sequence: TGTGCCAGCACCCAGGAGACGGGAGCCGATACGCAGTATTAT.

Remarks on this clonotype: At one end, the junction sequence differs from germline, possibly due to a read error. The rearrangement uses TRBV30 and TRBJ2-2; tentatively, D is TRBD2 (5 bases). The CDR3 is made up of 15 amino acids. Germline V CDR1 and CDR2: GTSNPN, SVGIG (reference sequence). The CDR3 DNA sequence: TGTGCCTGGAGTGTACTAGTGGGAGACACTGGGGAGCTGTTTTTT. It encodes CAWSVLVGDTGELFF.

On this clonotype itself: At one of its ends the junction is not consistent with the germline gene, which may arise from a read error. The V gene is TRBV11-1, the J gene TRBJ2-7; D not resolved. The germline V gene encodes CDR1 SGHAT and CDR2 FQDESV (reference sequence). The CDR3 extends over 13 amino acids. Written as DNA, the CDR3 is TGTGCCAGCAGGGGGAAACGATCCTACGAGCATAACTTC. Its translation: CASRGKRSYEHNF.

V is TRBV11-3 and J is TRBJ2-3; no reliable D call. The last part of the DNA fits TRBJ1-5 better; the J call may be wrong. The germline CDR1 and CDR2 sequences are SGHNT and YENEEA. This CDR3 is built from 16 residues. CDR3 sequence: CASSGSPEGVVDTQHF. The CDR3 coding sequence is TGTGCCAGCAGCGGCAGCCCGGAGGGAGTGGTGGATACGCAGCATTTT.

By its share, this clonotype is medium-sized (0.01 to 0.1%). CDR3 region: CASSASEHSYNEQFF. CDR3 DNA: TGTGCCAGCAGTGCCAGCGAACACTCCTACAATGAGCAGTTCTTC. This rearrangement joins TRBV6-2 or TRBV6-3 to TRBJ2-1; D unclear. V lost 5 bases, J lost 0 bases, and 11 bases lay in between. Germline-derived CDR1 and CDR2 are MNHEY and SVGEGT. The CDR3 is 15 residues long.

As regards this clonotype: This sequence may be a read error, since a much larger clone differs from it by one base. The rearrangement links TRBV28 to TRBJ1-2, with 7 bases matching TRBD1. Germline assignment: CDR1 MDHEN and CDR2 SYDVKM. CDR3 size: 17 residues. Trimming cost V 3 bases and J 3 bases; bases outside gene matches: 13. The CDR3 DNA reads TGTGCCAGCAGTTTCGCCGAGACAGGGATTCTCTACTATGGCTACACCTTC. Its translation: CASSFAETGILYYGYTF.

There are many counts of this clonotype. V usage is TRBV20-1 and J usage is TRBJ2-5; D call uncertain. The CDR3 covers 12 residues. Trimming removed 0 bases at V and 4 bases at J, with 6 bases between. Germline V gene lookup returns CDR1 DFQATT and CDR2 SNEGSKA (reference sequence). For the CDR3, the DNA is TGCAGTGCTAGAGACCAGCGAGAGACCCAGTACTTC. Encoded protein: CSARDQRETQYF.

Concerning this clonotype: A junction end diverges from the germline sequence, so it may reflect a read error. The gene calls are TRBV11-2 and TRBJ2-3; 8 nucleotides agree with TRBD2. The germline V gene has CDR1 SGHAT and CDR2 FQNNGV. The CDR3 loop spans 16 amino acids. CDR3 protein: CASSSGLVGVADTQHF. DNA of the CDR3: TGTGCCAGCAGTTCGGGACTAGTGGGAGTGGCAGATACGCAGCACTTT.

This clonotype appeared once. The chain combines TRBV4-3 with TRBJ1-2; D possibly corresponds to TRBD1 (5 bases). V was trimmed by 7 bases and J by 6 bases, leaving 24 bases between them. The length of the CDR3 is 16 residues. The germline V gene has CDR1 LGHNA and CDR2 YSLEER. The CDR3 region is CASIQAAAGRNNGYTF. The CDR3, as DNA: TGCGCCAGCATCCAGGCAGCGGCAGGGAGGAACAATGGCTACACCTTC.

As concerns this clonotype: A single base separates this from a much larger clone, so it may be a read error. This chain links TRBV6-4 with TRBJ1-1; weak D call: TRBD1 (5 bases). The V end lost 4 bases, the J end lost 11 bases, and 17 bases lay between the germline ends. CDR1 is MRHNA and CDR2 is SNTAGT in the germline V gene. The CDR3 loop spans 13 amino acids. The CDR3 loop reads CASSGDAGGSAFF. CDR3 nucleotides: TGTGCCAGCAGTGGCGATGCTGGGGGGTCGGCTTTCTTT.

A word on this clonotype: The CDR3 end shows no conserved phenylalanine or tryptophan, and so a read error is likely. The chain recombines TRBV29-1 with TRBJ2-3; TRBD2 matches at 13 bases. Trimming cost V 8 bases and J 3 bases; bases outside gene matches: 8. Germline V CDR1 and CDR2: SQVTM, ANQGSEA. This CDR3 region has 15 residues. The CDR3 loop is CSIRTSGSWTDTQYL. The CDR3 nucleotides are TGCAGCATACGGACTAGCGGGAGTTGGACAGATACGCAGTATCTT.